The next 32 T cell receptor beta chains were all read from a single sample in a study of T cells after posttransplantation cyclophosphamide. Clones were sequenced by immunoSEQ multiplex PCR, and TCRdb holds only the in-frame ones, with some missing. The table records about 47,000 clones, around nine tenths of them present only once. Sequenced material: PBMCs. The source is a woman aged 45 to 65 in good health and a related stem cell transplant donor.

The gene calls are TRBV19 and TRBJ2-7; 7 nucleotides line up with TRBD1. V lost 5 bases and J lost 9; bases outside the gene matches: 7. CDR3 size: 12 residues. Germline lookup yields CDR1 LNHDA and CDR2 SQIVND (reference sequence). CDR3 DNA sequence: TGTGCCAGTAGTGCTCCCAACAGGGGGCAGTACTTC. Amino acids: CASSAPNRGQYF.

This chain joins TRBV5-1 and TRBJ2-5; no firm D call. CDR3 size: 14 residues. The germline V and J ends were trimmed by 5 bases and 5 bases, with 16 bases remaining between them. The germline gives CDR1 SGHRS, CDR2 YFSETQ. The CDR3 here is CASRPSGTHETQYF. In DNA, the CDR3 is TGCGCCAGCAGACCCTCGGGTACACACGAGACCCAGTACTTC. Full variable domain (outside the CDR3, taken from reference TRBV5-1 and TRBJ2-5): KAGVTQTPRYLIKTRGQQVTLSCSPISGHRSVSWYQQTPGQGLQFLFEYFSETQRNKGNFPGRFSGRQFSNSRSEMNVSTLELGDSALYLCASRPSGTHETQYFGPGTRLLVL.

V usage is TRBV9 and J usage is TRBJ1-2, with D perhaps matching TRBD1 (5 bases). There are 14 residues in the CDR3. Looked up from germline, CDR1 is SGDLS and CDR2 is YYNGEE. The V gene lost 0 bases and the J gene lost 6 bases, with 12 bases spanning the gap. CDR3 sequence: CASSVGPGEHGYTF. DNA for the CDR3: TGTGCCAGCAGCGTAGGCCCGGGGGAGCATGGCTACACCTTC.

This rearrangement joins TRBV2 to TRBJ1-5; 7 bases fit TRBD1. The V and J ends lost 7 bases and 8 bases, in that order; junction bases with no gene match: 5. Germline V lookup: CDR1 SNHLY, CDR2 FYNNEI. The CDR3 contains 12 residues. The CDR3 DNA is TGTGCCAGCACAACAGGGGACAAGCCCCAGCATTTT. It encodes CASTTGDKPQHF.

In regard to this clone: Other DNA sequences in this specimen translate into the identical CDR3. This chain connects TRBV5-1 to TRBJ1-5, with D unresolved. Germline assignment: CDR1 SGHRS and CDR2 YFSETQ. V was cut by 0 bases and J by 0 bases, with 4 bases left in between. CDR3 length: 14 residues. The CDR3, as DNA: TGCGCCAGCAGCTTGGAGCCTAGCAATCAGCCCCAGCATTTT. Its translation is CASSLEPSNQPQHF.

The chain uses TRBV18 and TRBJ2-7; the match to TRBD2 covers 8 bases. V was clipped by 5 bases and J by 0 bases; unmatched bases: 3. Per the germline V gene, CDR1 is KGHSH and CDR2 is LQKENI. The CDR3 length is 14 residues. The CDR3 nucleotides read TGTGCCAGCTCATCGGGGACTAGCTCCTACGAGCAGTACTTC. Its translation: CASSSGTSSYEQYF. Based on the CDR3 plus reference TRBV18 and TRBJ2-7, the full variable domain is NAGVMQNPRHLVRRRGQEARLRCSPMKGHSHVYWYRQLPEEGLKFMVYLQKENIIDESGMPKERFSAEFPKEGPSILRIQQVVRGDSAAYFCASSSGTSSYEQYFGPGTRLTVT.

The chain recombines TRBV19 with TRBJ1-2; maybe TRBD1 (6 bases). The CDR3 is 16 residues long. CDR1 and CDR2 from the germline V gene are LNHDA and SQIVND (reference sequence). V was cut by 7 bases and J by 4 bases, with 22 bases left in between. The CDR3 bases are TGTGCCAGTATGGGCCCCCGGCAGGGGACGATCTATGGCTACACCTTC. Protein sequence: CASMGPRQGTIYGYTF.

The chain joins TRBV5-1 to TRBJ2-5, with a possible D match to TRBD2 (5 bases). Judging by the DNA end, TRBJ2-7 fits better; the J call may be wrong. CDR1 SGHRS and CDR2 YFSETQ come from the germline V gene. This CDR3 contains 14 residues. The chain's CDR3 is CASSLGGNSYEQYF. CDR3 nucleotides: TGCGCCAGCAGCTTAGGAGGAAACTCCTACGAGCAGTACTTC.

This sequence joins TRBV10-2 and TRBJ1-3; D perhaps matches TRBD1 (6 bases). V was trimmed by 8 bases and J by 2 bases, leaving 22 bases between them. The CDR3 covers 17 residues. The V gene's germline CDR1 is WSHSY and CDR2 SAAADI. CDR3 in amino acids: CASRRTAGGLPGNTIYF. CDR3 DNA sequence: TGCGCCAGCCGCCGGACAGCGGGGGGTCTCCCTGGAAACACCATATATTTT.

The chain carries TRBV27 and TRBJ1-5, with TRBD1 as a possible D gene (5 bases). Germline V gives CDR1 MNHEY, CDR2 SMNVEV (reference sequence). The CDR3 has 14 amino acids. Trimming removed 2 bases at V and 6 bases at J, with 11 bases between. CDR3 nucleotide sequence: TGTGCCAGCAGTTTAGGAGGGGTGGGTCAGCCCCAGCATTTT. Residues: CASSLGGVGQPQHF.

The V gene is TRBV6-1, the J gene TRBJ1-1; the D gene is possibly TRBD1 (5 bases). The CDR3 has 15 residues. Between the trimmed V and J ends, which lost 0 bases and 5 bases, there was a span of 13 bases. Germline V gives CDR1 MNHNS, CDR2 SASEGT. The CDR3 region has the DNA TGTGCCAGCAGTGAAGCGGGGGGGTCTGGGACTGAAGCTTTCTTT. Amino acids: CASSEAGGSGTEAFF.

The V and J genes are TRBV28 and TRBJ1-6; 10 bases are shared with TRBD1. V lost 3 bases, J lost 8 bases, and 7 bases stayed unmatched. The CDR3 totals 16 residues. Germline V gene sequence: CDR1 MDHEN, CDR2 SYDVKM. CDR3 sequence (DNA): TGTGCCAGCAGTTTTCCCCGGGACAGGGGAGATTCACCCCTCCACTTT. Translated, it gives CASSFPRDRGDSPLHF. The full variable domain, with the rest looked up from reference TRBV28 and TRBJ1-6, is DVKVTQSSRYLVKRTGEKVFLECVQDMDHENMFWYRQDPGLGLRLIYFSYDVKMKEKGDIPEGYSVSREKKERFSLILESASTNQTSMYLCASSFPRDRGDSPLHFGNGTRLTVT.

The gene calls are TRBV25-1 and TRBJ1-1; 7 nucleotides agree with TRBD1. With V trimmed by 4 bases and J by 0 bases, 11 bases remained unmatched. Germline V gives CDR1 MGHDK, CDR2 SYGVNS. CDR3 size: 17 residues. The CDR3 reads CASSALGTEPMNTEAFF. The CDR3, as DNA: TGTGCCAGCAGTGCCCTAGGGACAGAACCCATGAACACTGAAGCTTTCTTT.

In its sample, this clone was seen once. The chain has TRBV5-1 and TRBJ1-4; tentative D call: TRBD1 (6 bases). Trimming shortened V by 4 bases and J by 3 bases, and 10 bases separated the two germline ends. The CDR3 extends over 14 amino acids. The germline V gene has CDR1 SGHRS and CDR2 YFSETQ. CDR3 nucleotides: TGCGCCAGCAGCACTACAGGGTCTAATGAAAAACTGTTTTTT. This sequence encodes CASSTTGSNEKLFF.

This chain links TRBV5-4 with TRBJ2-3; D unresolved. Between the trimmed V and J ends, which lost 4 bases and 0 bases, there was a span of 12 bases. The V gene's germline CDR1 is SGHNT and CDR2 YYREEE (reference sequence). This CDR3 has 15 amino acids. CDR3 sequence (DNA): TGTGCCAGCAGCCATTTAGATGCTAGCACAGATACGCAGTATTTT. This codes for CASSHLDASTDTQYF. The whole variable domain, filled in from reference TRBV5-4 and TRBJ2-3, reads ETGVTQSPTHLIKTRGQQVTLRCSSQSGHNTVSWYQQALGQGPQFIFQYYREEENGRGNFPPRFSGLQFPNYSSELNVNALELDDSALYLCASSHLDASTDTQYFGPGTRLTVL.

The CDR3 reads CASTPQGALSTEAFF. Written as DNA, the CDR3 is TGTGCCAGCACCCCACAGGGGGCACTTAGTACTGAAGCTTTCTTT. The V gene is TRBV2, the J gene TRBJ1-1; 9 nucleotides line up with TRBD1. J lost 5 bases, V lost 7 bases, and 11 bases had no gene match. Germline V CDR1 and CDR2: SNHLY, FYNNEI. The CDR3 contains 15 residues.

Here the CDR3 DNA reads TGTGCCAGCAGCTCCACTGGACTAGCGTACGAGCAGTACTTC. Its protein is CASSSTGLAYEQYF. This sequence joins TRBV11-1 and TRBJ2-7, with 9 bases identical to TRBD2. V lost 4 bases, J lost 4 bases, and 5 bases stayed unmatched. The CDR3 is made up of 14 amino acids. Germline V lookup: CDR1 SGHAT, CDR2 FQDESV (reference sequence).

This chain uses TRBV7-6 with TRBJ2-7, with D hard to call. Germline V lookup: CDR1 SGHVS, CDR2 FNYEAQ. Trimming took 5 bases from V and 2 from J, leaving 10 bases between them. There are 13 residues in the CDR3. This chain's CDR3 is CASSPPRTYEQYF. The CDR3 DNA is TGTGCCAGCAGCCCCCCCAGGACCTACGAGCAGTACTTC.

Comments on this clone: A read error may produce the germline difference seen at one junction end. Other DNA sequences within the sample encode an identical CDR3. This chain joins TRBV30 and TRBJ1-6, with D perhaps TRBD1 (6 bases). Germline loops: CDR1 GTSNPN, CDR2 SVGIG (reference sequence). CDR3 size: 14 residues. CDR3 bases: TGTGCCTGGAGCGTAGGGGGTGATAATTCCCCCCTCCACTTT. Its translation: CAWSVGGDNSPLHF. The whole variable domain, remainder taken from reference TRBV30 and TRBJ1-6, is SQTIHQWPATLVQPVGSPLSLECTVEGTSNPNLYWYRQAAGRGLQLLFYSVGIGQISSEVPQNLSASRPQDRQFILSSKKLLLSDSGFYLCAWSVGGDNSPLHFGNGTRLTVT.

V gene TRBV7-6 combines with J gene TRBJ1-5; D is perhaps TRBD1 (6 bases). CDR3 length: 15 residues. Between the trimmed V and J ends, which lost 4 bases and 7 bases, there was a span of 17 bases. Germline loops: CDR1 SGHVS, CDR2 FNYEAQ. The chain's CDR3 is CASSSRGRDSQPQHF. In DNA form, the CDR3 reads TGTGCCAGCAGCTCAAGGGGGAGGGATTCCCAGCCCCAGCATTTT.

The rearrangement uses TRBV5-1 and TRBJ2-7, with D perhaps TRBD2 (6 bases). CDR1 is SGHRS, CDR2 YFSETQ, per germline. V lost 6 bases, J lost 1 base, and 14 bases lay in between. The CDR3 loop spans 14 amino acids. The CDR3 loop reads CASTRRDGSYEQYF. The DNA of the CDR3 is TGCGCCAGCACCAGGCGGGACGGGTCCTACGAGCAGTACTTC.

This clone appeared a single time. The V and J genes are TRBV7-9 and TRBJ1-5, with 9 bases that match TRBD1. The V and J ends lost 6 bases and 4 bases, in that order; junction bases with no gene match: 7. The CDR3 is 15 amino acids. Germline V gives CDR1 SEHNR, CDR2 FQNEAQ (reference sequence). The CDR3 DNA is TGTGCCAGCAGTCTAGGGACAGGGAATAATCAGCCCCAGCATTTT. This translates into CASSLGTGNNQPQHF.

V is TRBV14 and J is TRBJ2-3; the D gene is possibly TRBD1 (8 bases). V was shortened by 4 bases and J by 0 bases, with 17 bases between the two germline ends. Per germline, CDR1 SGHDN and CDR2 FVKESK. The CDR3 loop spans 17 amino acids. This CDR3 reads CASSRTGGVPSTDTQYF. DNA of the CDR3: TGTGCCAGCAGCCGAACAGGGGGGGTTCCTAGCACAGATACGCAGTATTTT.

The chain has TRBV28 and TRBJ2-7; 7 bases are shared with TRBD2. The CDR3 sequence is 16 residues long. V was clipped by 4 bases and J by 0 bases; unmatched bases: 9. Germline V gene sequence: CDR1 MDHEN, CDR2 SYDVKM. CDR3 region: CASSSPVGGSSYEQYF. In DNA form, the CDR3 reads TGTGCCAGCAGTTCCCCCGTTGGCGGGAGCTCCTACGAGCAGTACTTC.

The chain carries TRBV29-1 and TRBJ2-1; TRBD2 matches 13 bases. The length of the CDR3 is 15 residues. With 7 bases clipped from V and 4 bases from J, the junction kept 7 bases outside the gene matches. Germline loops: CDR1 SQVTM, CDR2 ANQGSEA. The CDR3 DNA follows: TGCAGCGCTGCCTCGACTAGCGGGGGGTACAATGAGCAGTTCTTC. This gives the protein CSAASTSGGYNEQFF.

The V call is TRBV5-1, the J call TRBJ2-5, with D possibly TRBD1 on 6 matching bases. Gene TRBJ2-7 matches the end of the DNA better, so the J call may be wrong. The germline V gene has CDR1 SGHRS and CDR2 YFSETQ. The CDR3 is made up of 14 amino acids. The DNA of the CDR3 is TGCGCCAGCAGCTTGGTCCAAGGGGGATTCGAGCAGTACTTC. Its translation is CASSLVQGGFEQYF.

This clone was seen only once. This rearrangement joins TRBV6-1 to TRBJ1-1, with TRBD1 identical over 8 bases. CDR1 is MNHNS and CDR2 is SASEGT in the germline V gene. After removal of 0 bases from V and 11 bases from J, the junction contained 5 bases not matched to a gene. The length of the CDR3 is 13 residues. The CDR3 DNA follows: TGTGCCAGCAGTGAAGCGGGACAGGCTACGGCTTTCTTT. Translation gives CASSEAGQATAFF.

CDR3 nucleotides: TGCGCCAGCAGCGATCCGGGACAGGGGCGTGAAAAACTGTTTTTT. Its protein is CASSDPGQGREKLFF. This chain uses TRBV4-1 with TRBJ1-4, with TRBD1 matching 10 bases. Trimming removed 5 bases from V and 7 bases from J; junction bases left unmatched: 7. The CDR3 is made up of 15 amino acids. CDR1 and CDR2 (germline): MGHRA, YSYEKL.

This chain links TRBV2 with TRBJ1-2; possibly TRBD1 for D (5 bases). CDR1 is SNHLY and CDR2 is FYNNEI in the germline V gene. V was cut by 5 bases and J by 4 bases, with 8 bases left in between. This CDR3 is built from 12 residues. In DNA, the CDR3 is TGTGCCAGCAGTCCTCAGGGCTATGGCTACACCTTC. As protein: CASSPQGYGYTF.

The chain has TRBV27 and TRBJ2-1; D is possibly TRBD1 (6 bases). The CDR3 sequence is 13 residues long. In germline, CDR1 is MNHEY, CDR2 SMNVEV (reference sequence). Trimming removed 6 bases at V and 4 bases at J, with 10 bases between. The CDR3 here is CASSLRGYNEQFF. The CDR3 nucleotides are TGTGCCAGCAGCTTAAGGGGGTACAATGAGCAGTTCTTC.

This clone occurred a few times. CDR3: CASSPWTGGSLGPTDTQYF. The CDR3 DNA reads as TGCGCCAGCAGCCCATGGACAGGGGGTAGCTTAGGACCCACAGATACGCAGTATTTT. The V and J genes are TRBV5-1 and TRBJ2-3, with 10 bases identical to TRBD1. This CDR3 is built from 19 residues. Germline lookup yields CDR1 SGHRS and CDR2 YFSETQ. Trimming at V came to 4 bases and at J to 2 bases, leaving 16 bases not matched to a gene. The full variable domain, rest sourced from reference TRBV5-1 and TRBJ2-3, is KAGVTQTPRYLIKTRGQQVTLSCSPISGHRSVSWYQQTPGQGLQFLFEYFSETQRNKGNFPGRFSGRQFSNSRSEMNVSTLELGDSALYLCASSPWTGGSLGPTDTQYFGPGTRLTVL.

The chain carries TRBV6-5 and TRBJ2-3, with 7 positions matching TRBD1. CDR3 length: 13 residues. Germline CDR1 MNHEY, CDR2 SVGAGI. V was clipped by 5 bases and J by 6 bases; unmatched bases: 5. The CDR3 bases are TGTGCCAGCAGTACCCGGACAGGCGATACGCAGTATTTT. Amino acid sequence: CASSTRTGDTQYF.